Each of the 26 T cell receptor beta chains below was sequenced from the same sample in a study of blood T cell repertoires in COVID-19. TCRdb's copy holds only in-frame clones and misses some; the assay was immunoSEQ multiplex PCR. The data show 65,000 or so clones, 90% seen once. Material: peripheral blood. These receptor sequences come from a man aged 55 to 70 with acute or convalescent COVID-19.

The V call is TRBV7-8, the J call TRBJ1-3; D gene ambiguous. This CDR3 region has 16 residues. Trimming removed 3 bases at V and 2 bases at J, with 14 bases between. CDR1 SGHVS and CDR2 FQNEAQ come from the germline V gene. The CDR3 DNA reads TGTGCCAGCAGCTTTAGACTCTCCGGCCCTGGAAACACCATATATTTT. Translating gives CASSFRLSGPGNTIYF.

Only one count was recorded for this clone. At one end the junction does not follow the germline gene, possibly because of a read error. V is TRBV7-7 and J is TRBJ2-5, with 9 bases aligning to TRBD1. Per germline, CDR1 SSHAT and CDR2 FNYEAQ (reference sequence). The CDR3 is 17 amino acids. CDR3 nucleotide sequence: TGTGCTAGCAGCTTAGGGTACAGGGGGCGATACCAAGAGACCCAGTACTTC. Its protein is CASSLGYRGRYQETQYF.

Written as DNA, the CDR3 is TGCGCCAGCAGTGTTCGGGGGGCAACAGATACGCAGTATTTT. It yields the protein CASSVRGATDTQYF. The gene calls are TRBV10-1 and TRBJ2-3, with D maybe TRBD2 (7 bases). CDR1 and CDR2 (germline): WNHNN, SYGVQD (reference sequence). V shed 4 bases and J shed 3 bases, with 11 bases lying between them. This CDR3 contains 14 residues.

This clone was detected only once. V gene TRBV6-5 combines with J gene TRBJ1-1; D uncertain. CDR1 is MNHEY and CDR2 is SVGAGI in the germline V gene. The CDR3 contains 14 residues. The ends were cut back, 6 bases at V and 2 bases at J, with 13 bases in the middle. The CDR3 nucleotides are TGTGCCAGCAGGTTAACATTTATCAACACTGAAGCTTTCTTT. Its translation: CASRLTFINTEAFF.

CDR3: CASSLAGREETQYF. The CDR3 nucleotides read TGTGCCAGCAGCTTGGCAGGGAGGGAAGAGACCCAGTACTTC. V usage is TRBV5-4 and J usage is TRBJ2-5; 7 bases align to TRBD2. CDR1 is SGHNT, CDR2 YYREEE, per germline (reference sequence). V was clipped by 0 bases and J by 3 bases; unmatched bases: 2. There are 14 residues in the CDR3.

The chain joins TRBV15 to TRBJ2-3; the match to TRBD2 covers 8 bases. Germline V lookup: CDR1 LNHNV, CDR2 YYDKDF (reference sequence). Losses at the gene ends were 0 bases for V and 6 bases for J; bases not matched to a gene: 11. The CDR3 is made up of 17 amino acids. The CDR3 nucleotides are TGTGCCACCAGCAGAGACACTCCGGGACTAGGGGCTGATACGCAGTATTTT. This gives the protein CATSRDTPGLGADTQYF.

V is TRBV7-9 and J is TRBJ1-1; TRBD1 is a possible D gene (6 bases). The CDR3 loop spans 15 amino acids. In germline, CDR1 is SEHNR, CDR2 FQNEAQ (reference sequence). V lost 8 bases and J 1 base, leaving 17 bases between the germline ends. The CDR3 loop is CASGAKGQWNTEAFF. CDR3 nucleotide sequence: TGTGCCAGCGGGGCAAAAGGACAGTGGAACACTGAAGCTTTCTTT.

This rearrangement joins TRBV11-1 to TRBJ2-5; D is possibly TRBD1 (6 bases). The CDR3 runs 15 residues. CDR1 SGHAT and CDR2 FQDESV come from the germline V gene (reference sequence). Trimming removed 5 bases from V and 1 base from J, with 14 bases in between. The DNA for the CDR3 is TGTGCCAGCAGCCCCCACACAGGGTCCCAAGAGACCCAGTACTTC. Amino acids: CASSPHTGSQETQYF.

The V and J genes are TRBV5-6 and TRBJ2-2; D unclear. The V and J ends lost 5 bases and 2 bases respectively, with 4 bases between them. Germline V lookup: CDR1 SGHDT, CDR2 YYEEEE. This CDR3 has 12 amino acids. Written as DNA, the CDR3 is TGTGCCAGCAGTTCTAACACCGGGGAGCTGTTTTTT. This translates into CASSSNTGELFF.

The gene calls are TRBV4-2 and TRBJ2-3; D unresolved. With 3 bases removed from V and 6 bases from J, the gap between germline ends came to 10 bases. This CDR3 is 13 amino acids long. Germline V gene sequence: CDR1 LGHNA, CDR2 YNFKEQ. CDR3 region: CASSQFPADTQYF. The CDR3 DNA sequence: TGTGCCAGCAGCCAGTTTCCCGCGGATACGCAGTATTTT.

The chain uses TRBV28 and TRBJ2-1; D is ambiguous. Germline loops: CDR1 MDHEN, CDR2 SYDVKM. This CDR3 region has 13 residues. Trimming pared 2 bases from V and 6 bases from J, leaving 8 bases between. The CDR3 coding sequence is TGTGCCAGCAGTTTAGCCCGAGGCAATGAGCAGTTCTTC. This translates into CASSLARGNEQFF.

The chain uses TRBV5-1 and TRBJ2-7, with D perhaps matching TRBD1 (6 bases). The CDR3 totals 13 residues. From germline, CDR1 is SGHRS and CDR2 YFSETQ. The V end was cut by 7 bases, the J end by 5 bases, with 16 bases between. This chain's CDR3 is CASARDQGNEQYF. In DNA, the CDR3 is TGCGCCAGCGCAAGGGATCAGGGGAACGAGCAGTACTTC.

The V gene is TRBV5-5, the J gene TRBJ2-7; D is undetermined. Per the germline V gene, CDR1 is SGHKS and CDR2 is YYEKEE (reference sequence). Trimming cost V 0 bases and J 0 bases, with 7 bases left between them. The CDR3 length is 14 residues. The CDR3 region is CASSLGLASYEQYF. CDR3 bases: TGTGCCAGCAGCTTGGGGCTCGCCTCCTACGAGCAGTACTTC.

This chain uses TRBV11-2 with TRBJ2-7; 8 bases agree with TRBD1. Trimming cost V 5 bases and J 2 bases; bases outside gene matches: 20. The CDR3 runs 19 residues. Looked up from germline, CDR1 is SGHAT and CDR2 is FQNNGV. Written as DNA, the CDR3 is TGTGCCAGCAGCCCAGGGGGCTCAACGGGCGTAGGAAATCCCTACGAGCAGTACTTC. Protein sequence: CASSPGGSTGVGNPYEQYF.

This chain links TRBV7-3 with TRBJ1-2; D is possibly TRBD1 (6 bases). The CDR3 loop spans 15 amino acids. Germline CDR1 SGHTA, CDR2 FQGTGA. The germline V and J ends were trimmed by 6 bases and 0 bases, with 14 bases remaining between them. DNA of the CDR3: TGTGCCAGCAGACGGGACATTCAAGCTAACTATGGCTACACCTTC. This sequence encodes CASRRDIQANYGYTF.

This clone was counted a single time. The chain's CDR3 is CASSPPVQGNTEAFF. The CDR3, as DNA: TGTGCCAGCTCACCACCGGTCCAGGGGAACACTGAAGCTTTCTTT. The chain has TRBV18 and TRBJ1-1, with D possibly being TRBD1 (5 bases). Germline V gives CDR1 KGHSH, CDR2 LQKENI. This CDR3 region has 15 residues. The V gene lost 0 bases and the J gene lost 1 base, with 9 bases spanning the gap.

V gene TRBV2 combines with J gene TRBJ1-2, with a possible D match to TRBD1 (6 bases). Trimming shortened V by 6 bases and J by 4 bases, and 12 bases separated the two germline ends. CDR3 length equals 13 residues. The germline V gene encodes CDR1 SNHLY and CDR2 FYNNEI. The CDR3 DNA reads TGTGCCAGCAGGGACAGTGAGGCCTATGGCTACACCTTC. This gives the protein CASRDSEAYGYTF.

The chain links TRBV29-1 to TRBJ2-1; the match to TRBD1 covers 7 bases. Germline-derived CDR1 and CDR2 are SQVTM and ANQGSEA. The CDR3 length is 14 residues. After removal of 8 bases from V and 6 bases from J, the junction contained 13 bases not matched to a gene. The CDR3 loop reads CSLGPGTDFNEQFF. DNA for the CDR3: TGCAGCTTGGGACCCGGGACAGACTTCAATGAGCAGTTCTTC.

This clone was counted a single time. This sequence joins TRBV5-1 and TRBJ1-2, with 8 nucleotides matching TRBD1. Per germline, CDR1 SGHRS and CDR2 YFSETQ. The CDR3 is 15 residues long. Trimming took 0 bases from V and 7 from J; bases not matched to a gene: 8. CDR3 bases: TGCGCCAGCAGCTTGGAAGGGACAGGTCGACTTGGCTACACCTTC. Protein product: CASSLEGTGRLGYTF.

The V and J genes are TRBV5-1 and TRBJ1-1; D might be TRBD1 (5 bases). Trimming took 1 base from V and 2 from J, leaving 9 bases between them. The CDR3 spans 14 residues. The germline gives CDR1 SGHRS, CDR2 YFSETQ. This CDR3 is CASSLNQGNTEAFF. As DNA, the CDR3 is TGCGCCAGCAGCTTGAATCAGGGTAACACTGAAGCTTTCTTT. The whole variable domain, filled in from reference TRBV5-1 and TRBJ1-1, reads KAGVTQTPRYLIKTRGQQVTLSCSPISGHRSVSWYQQTPGQGLQFLFEYFSETQRNKGNFPGRFSGRQFSNSRSEMNVSTLELGDSALYLCASSLNQGNTEAFFGQGTRLTVV.

V is TRBV5-1 and J is TRBJ2-2; maybe TRBD2 (6 bases). Trimming left V 0 bases short and J 4 bases short, with 10 bases between. CDR1 and CDR2 from the germline V gene are SGHRS and YFSETQ. CDR3 length: 15 residues. CDR3 sequence reads: CASSLAAGITGELFF. In DNA form, the CDR3 reads TGCGCCAGCAGCTTGGCCGCGGGGATCACCGGGGAGCTGTTTTTT.

The chain links TRBV7-2 to TRBJ1-2; TRBD1 agrees at 8 bases. Per the germline V gene, CDR1 is SGHTA and CDR2 is FQGNSA. The CDR3 runs 13 residues. J was trimmed by 6 bases and V by 5 bases; bases with no gene match: 5. This CDR3 is CASSPDREDGYTF. DNA of the CDR3: TGTGCCAGCAGCCCGGACAGGGAAGATGGCTACACCTTC.

The rearrangement joins TRBV6-5 to TRBJ2-7; TRBD1 is a possible D gene (5 bases). The V gene's germline CDR1 is MNHEY and CDR2 SVGAGI. Trimming pared 5 bases from V and 0 bases from J, leaving 11 bases between. The CDR3 loop spans 14 amino acids. CDR3 residues: CASSRTLSSYEQYF. The CDR3 bases are TGTGCCAGCAGTCGGACACTCTCCTCCTACGAGCAGTACTTC.

This chain links TRBV19 with TRBJ1-5; the D gene is possibly TRBD1 (5 bases). With 2 bases removed from V and 0 bases from J, the gap between germline ends came to 8 bases. Germline CDR1 LNHDA, CDR2 SQIVND (reference sequence). This CDR3 is built from 15 residues. The DNA for the CDR3 is TGTGCCAGTAGTATACGGGGGTCTAGCAATCAGCCCCAGCATTTT. The encoded protein is CASSIRGSSNQPQHF. The full variable domain, completed using reference TRBV19 and TRBJ1-5, is DGGITQSPKYLFRKEGQNVTLSCEQNLNHDAMYWYRQDPGQGLRLIYYSQIVNDFQKGDIAEGYSVSREKKESFPLTVTSAQKNPTAFYLCASSIRGSSNQPQHFGDGTRLSIL.

The chain is built from TRBV7-2 and TRBJ2-5; possibly TRBD2 for D (7 bases). Trimming cost V 0 bases and J 3 bases, with 17 bases left between them. The germline V gene encodes CDR1 SGHTA and CDR2 FQGNSA. The CDR3 covers 17 residues. CDR3 DNA: TGTGCCAGCAGCTTAGCGCGGGGGCCACCACTTGAAGAGACCCAGTACTTC. Its protein is CASSLARGPPLEETQYF.

The rearrangement uses TRBV7-3 and TRBJ1-3; a possible D gene is TRBD1 (5 bases). The germline gives CDR1 SGHTA, CDR2 FQGTGA. The CDR3 length is 13 residues. V was trimmed by 5 bases and J by 3 bases, leaving 8 bases between them. CDR3 bases: TGTGCCAGCAGCCTGGGGCGTGGAAACACCATATATTTT. Translating gives CASSLGRGNTIYF.